This T cell receptor beta chain was identified during a study of spatial heterogeneity in lung cancer. Study-wide points: It was found that expanded intratumoral alpha and beta TCR counts tracked tumor mutation counts.

Germline CDR1 SGHTA, CDR2 FQGNSA. The V gene lost 5 bases and the J gene lost 11 bases, with 15 bases spanning the gap. This CDR3 has 12 residues. This clonotype is medium-sized by share. As yet, its antigen is unknown. This beta chain came through as a stray read in a library set up for alpha chains, and its size says little. Time point here: sample taken at primary tumor resection. TCRdb reanalysed the 5' RACE reads using MiXCR and keeps one entry per CDR3 protein. The data contain about 240 distinct CDR3 sequences, about 4.5% of them singletons. The chain couples TRBV7-2 to TRBJ1-1; D not resolved. The material sequenced was lung tumor tissue, taken at surgery. This clonotype originated in a male donor with early-stage non-small cell lung cancer. The CDR3 is CASSPYQEDAFF. CDR3 sequence (DNA): TGTGCCAGCAGCCCGTATCAGGAGGACGCTTTCTTT.